A single sample is the source of the 24 T cell receptor beta chains below, sequenced in a study of siplizumab effects on memory and regulatory T cells. This table comes from immunoSEQ multiplex PCR, and its TCRdb copy is limited to in-frame clones, with some not included. The sample consists of 90,000 to 110,000 clones, approximately 94% of them appearing once. Sequencing was done on a sample of CD4+ T cells sorted from blood. These receptors were collected from a human donor in good health.

This clone was seen just once. The V call is TRBV5-1, the J call TRBJ2-5; 8 bases are shared with TRBD1. The junction had 9 bases not matched to a gene; V was cut back by 4 bases and J by 4 bases. The CDR3 spans 15 residues. Germline loops: CDR1 SGHRS, CDR2 YFSETQ. Here the CDR3 reads CASSIGQGRRETQYF. CDR3 DNA sequence: TGCGCCAGCAGCATAGGACAGGGAAGAAGAGAGACCCAGTACTTC.

This rearrangement joins TRBV6-1 to TRBJ1-2; D gene uncertain. The CDR3 runs 13 residues. The germline V and J ends were trimmed by 1 base and 2 bases, with 5 bases remaining between them. The V gene's germline CDR1 is MNHNS and CDR2 SASEGT. The DNA for the CDR3 is TGTGCCAGCAGTGAAGGCTTGAACTATGGCTACACCTTC. It encodes CASSEGLNYGYTF.

The J gene is TRBJ1-1, the V gene TRBV18; D ambiguous. The CDR3 runs 13 residues. The germline V gene encodes CDR1 KGHSH and CDR2 LQKENI. The ends were cut back, 4 bases at V and 4 bases at J, with 10 bases in the middle. The CDR3 DNA reads as TGTGCCAGCTCACAATCAGGTTTCACTGAAGCTTTCTTT. This sequence encodes CASSQSGFTEAFF.

The V call is TRBV7-2, the J call TRBJ2-2, with D possibly being TRBD1 (6 bases). The CDR3 extends over 17 amino acids. Germline V gene data show CDR1 as SGHTA and CDR2 as FQGNSA. The V and J ends lost 6 bases and 2 bases respectively, with 19 bases between them. Written as DNA, the CDR3 is TGTGCCAGCAGGGTGGGGGCACCTCAAATTAACACCGGGGAGCTGTTTTTT. Amino acid sequence: CASRVGAPQINTGELFF.

V and J are TRBV4-3 and TRBJ2-7, with 9 bases matching TRBD1. Unmatched junction bases numbered 17, after V lost 2 bases and J lost 3 bases. This CDR3 has 19 residues. CDR1 and CDR2 from the germline V gene are LGHNA and YSLEER. The CDR3 DNA reads as TGCGCCAGCAGCCAACGTGGGACAGGGACTTCCTTAGCGGACTACGAGCAGTACTTC. This codes for CASSQRGTGTSLADYEQYF.

This clone has more than one count but fewer than ten. CDR3 DNA: TGCGCCAGCAGCCACAGACTAGCGGGGGATAACCAAGAGACCCAGTACTTC. As protein: CASSHRLAGDNQETQYF. The chain recombines TRBV4-1 with TRBJ2-5, with 12 bases fitting TRBD2. This CDR3 comprises 17 residues. Germline loops: CDR1 MGHRA, CDR2 YSYEKL. The junction had 5 bases not matched to a gene; V was cut back by 3 bases and J by 0 bases.

The rearrangement links TRBV27 to TRBJ2-4; 8 bases line up with TRBD1. Germline trimming cut 5 bases from V and 7 bases from J; bases unmatched to any gene: 7. The CDR3 runs to 14 residues. Germline V CDR1 and CDR2: MNHEY, SMNVEV (reference sequence). The CDR3 here is CASSQRQGMNIQYF. CDR3 DNA: TGTGCCAGCAGTCAAAGACAGGGGATGAACATTCAGTACTTC.

The rearrangement joins TRBV11-2 to TRBJ2-7; no clear D gene. V was clipped by 5 bases and J by 0 bases, with 11 bases between them. CDR3 length: 14 residues. Germline V gives CDR1 SGHAT, CDR2 FQNNGV. The CDR3 DNA reads TGTGCCAGCAGCGAACTGGCCTCCTCCTACGAGCAGTACTTC. This encodes CASSELASSYEQYF.

The chain carries TRBV11-2 and TRBJ2-7, with 8 positions matching TRBD1. The CDR3 runs 14 residues. The J segment lost 5 bases and the V segment lost 5 bases, leaving 8 bases of the junction unmatched. Germline CDR1 reads SGHAT; CDR2 reads FQNNGV. This CDR3 is CASSRTGSIHEQYF. CDR3 nucleotide sequence: TGTGCCAGCAGCCGGACAGGGTCGATACACGAGCAGTACTTC.

The table lists this clone with a few counts. The chain has TRBV2 and TRBJ1-5; D ambiguous. The germline V gene encodes CDR1 SNHLY and CDR2 FYNNEI. This CDR3 contains 14 residues. V was shortened by 6 bases and J by 3 bases, with 12 bases between the two germline ends. The CDR3 nucleotides read TGTGCCAGCAGGGCCTCTAGTATCAATCAGCCCCAGCATTTT. Its translation: CASRASSINQPQHF.

This clone came up a few times. The J gene is TRBJ1-1, the V gene TRBV5-4; D not resolved. There are 12 residues in the CDR3. V was clipped by 1 base and J by 7 bases, with 8 bases between them. Germline CDR1 SGHNT, CDR2 YYREEE (reference sequence). The CDR3 DNA reads as TGTGCCAGCAGCTTGTATGGCTATGAAGCTTTCTTT. Its protein is CASSLYGYEAFF.

This clone was found a few times. This sequence joins TRBV10-1 and TRBJ1-2; D possibly corresponds to TRBD1 (5 bases). Germline loops: CDR1 WNHNN, CDR2 SYGVQD (reference sequence). V lost 4 bases, J lost 1 base, and 16 bases lay in between. The CDR3 extends over 16 amino acids. CDR3 amino acids: CASSGCDRQNNYGYTF. The CDR3 DNA sequence: TGCGCCAGCAGTGGATGTGACAGACAGAATAACTATGGCTACACCTTC.

V gene TRBV5-1 combines with J gene TRBJ1-2, with 8 nucleotides matching TRBD1. CDR1 is SGHRS, CDR2 YFSETQ, per germline. There are 15 residues in the CDR3. After removal of 0 bases from V and 4 bases from J, the junction contained 5 bases not matched to a gene. The CDR3 DNA is TGCGCCAGCAGCTTGGAGGGGGACAGGACCTATGGCTACACCTTC. Translation: CASSLEGDRTYGYTF.

This chain connects TRBV6-6 to TRBJ1-5; D is ambiguous. Germline V gene sequence: CDR1 MNHNY, CDR2 SVGAGI (reference sequence). V lost 2 bases, J lost 5 bases, and 10 bases lay in between. This CDR3 is built from 14 residues. The DNA for the CDR3 is TGTGCCAGCAGTTACGGGCAGAGTTATCAGCCCCAGCATTTT. It encodes CASSYGQSYQPQHF.

J is TRBJ1-5 and V is TRBV19; tentative D call: TRBD1 (5 bases). Looked up from germline, CDR1 is LNHDA and CDR2 is SQIVND (reference sequence). V was pared by 5 bases and J by 13 bases, with 18 bases between. This CDR3 is built from 13 residues. CDR3 nucleotide sequence: TGTGCCAGTAGTCCCGCGGGGCGACTAGTTCAGCATTTT. Amino acids: CASSPAGRLVQHF.

The genes are TRBV18 and TRBJ1-1; unclear D gene. Trimming pared 5 bases from V and 0 bases from J, leaving 7 bases between. The germline CDR1 and CDR2 sequences are KGHSH and LQKENI. The CDR3 has 13 residues. The CDR3 nucleotides are TGTGCCAGCTCAGGCGACATGAACACTGAAGCTTTCTTT. Translating it yields CASSGDMNTEAFF.

The chain links TRBV5-4 to TRBJ2-5; D call uncertain. The CDR3 is made up of 13 amino acids. Germline V CDR1 and CDR2: SGHNT, YYREEE (reference sequence). The ends were cut back, 2 bases at V and 4 bases at J, with 9 bases in the middle. CDR3 loop: CASSFFGSETQYF. DNA of the CDR3: TGTGCCAGCAGCTTTTTCGGGTCAGAGACCCAGTACTTC.

The rearrangement links TRBV11-2 to TRBJ1-2, with D maybe TRBD1 (5 bases). The CDR3 has 15 residues. Germline lookup yields CDR1 SGHAT and CDR2 FQNNGV. V lost 0 bases, J lost 8 bases, and 16 bases lay in between. The CDR3 coding sequence is TGTGCCAGCAGCTTAGATCCGTCCAGGGTGAGGGGCTACACCTTC. Residues: CASSLDPSRVRGYTF.

J is TRBJ1-2 and V is TRBV10-2; D ambiguous. Trimming shortened V by 0 bases and J by 8 bases, and 10 bases separated the two germline ends. Germline CDR1 and CDR2: WSHSY and SAAADI. The CDR3 length is 13 residues. The DNA of the CDR3 is TGCGCCAGCAGTGAGTCATTAGGTCACGGCTACACCTTC. It specifies CASSESLGHGYTF.

The J gene is TRBJ2-7, the V gene TRBV7-2, with 8 bases aligning to TRBD2. J was trimmed by 5 bases and V by 5 bases; bases with no gene match: 8. The length of the CDR3 is 14 residues. Germline CDR1 reads SGHTA; CDR2 reads FQGNSA. The CDR3 here is CASSPSGRTHEQYF. The CDR3 DNA is TGTGCCAGCAGCCCCAGCGGGAGAACCCACGAGCAGTACTTC.

DNA for the CDR3: TGTGCCAGCAGCCCTACGCAACGACAGTCTCTCTATGGCTACACCTTC. Its protein is CASSPTQRQSLYGYTF. This chain connects TRBV7-3 to TRBJ1-2; D perhaps matches TRBD1 (5 bases). The germline V and J ends were trimmed by 5 bases and 4 bases, with 20 bases remaining between them. The CDR3 has 16 amino acids. Per the germline V gene, CDR1 is SGHTA and CDR2 is FQGTGA.

The sample holds one count of this clone. V gene TRBV27 combines with J gene TRBJ2-1; D may be TRBD2 (7 bases). In germline, CDR1 is MNHEY, CDR2 SMNVEV (reference sequence). This CDR3 is built from 16 residues. Trimming took off 3 bases at V and 9 bases at J, with 21 bases between the two ends. CDR3 sequence: CASSFSKRGGGGEQFF. The CDR3 DNA is TGTGCCAGCAGTTTCTCAAAGCGTGGAGGGGGGGGTGAGCAGTTCTTC.

The chain joins TRBV18 to TRBJ2-5; either TRBD1 or TRBD2 may fit D (6 bases each). This CDR3 is built from 16 residues. V was shortened by 6 bases and J by 1 base, with 18 bases between the two germline ends. The V gene's germline CDR1 is KGHSH and CDR2 LQKENI. The CDR3 protein is CASSPISGGLQETQYF. The CDR3 coding sequence is TGTGCCAGCTCCCCTATTTCTGGGGGGCTCCAAGAGACCCAGTACTTC.

The rearrangement joins TRBV11-2 to TRBJ2-5; 13 nucleotides line up with TRBD2. After removal of 4 bases from V and 4 bases from J, the junction contained 3 bases not matched to a gene. The CDR3 spans 15 residues. The germline gives CDR1 SGHAT, CDR2 FQNNGV. CDR3 amino acids: CASSSTSGRAETQYF. In DNA form, the CDR3 reads TGTGCCAGCAGCTCAACTAGCGGGAGGGCAGAGACCCAGTACTTC.